This T cell receptor beta chain was profiled in a study of T cells after yellow fever vaccination (dated by TCRdb to between 2018 and 2021). General notes on the study: The SMART-Seq v4 Ultra Low Input RNA kit was used to prepare libraries from fractions with low cell numbers. To track T-cell clones before and after primary and booster YFV17D yellow fever vaccination, bulk TCR alpha and beta repertoires were sequenced longitudinally. Two healthy male donors, one aged 18 to 30 and one aged 30 to 40 years, were included in the cohort. Blood was collected at multiple timepoints before and after primary and secondary immunization, and bulk PBMC replicates and cell subsets were isolated. Study-wide conclusions, independent of this receptor: Because the study included only a couple of donors, the extent to which the findings can be generalized is limited. Computational filtering was required because FACS-sorted repertoires could contain abundant contaminating clonotypes from the bulk population. Compared with the primary T-cell response, the secondary T-cell response was weaker but faster, peaking on day 5 rather than day 15. A small fraction of clonotypes showed up in both the CD4 and CD8 compartments, probably as a result of convergent recombination. Most clones expanded after primary vaccination (96% of CD4 and roughly 90% of CD8) were re-detected after the booster, suggesting that broad memory maintenance occurred.

Explained via the paper, the treatment or condition label denotes: live attenuated yellow fever vaccine strain. A standard Ficoll-Paque protocol was used to isolate PBMCs from peripheral blood. Dynabeads CD4 and CD8 positive selection kits were used to isolate the CD4 and CD8 T-cell fractions. TriZol was used to extract RNA from bulk PBMCs, from CD4 and CD8 fractions, and from dextramer-positive and dextramer-negative fractions. As for this clonotype: The antigen this receptor binds is unknown. No per-base quality is available; no much larger clone lies one base away.

Looking up the germline V gene yields CDR1 KGHSH and CDR2 LQKENI. V and J are trimmed by 1 base and 6 bases, and the gene matches miss 10 bases of the junction. The CDR3 spans 16 residues, from the cysteine through the phenylalanine. Left in the record is the CDR3 DNA by itself, 48 bases read in frame from the first base. TCR cDNA was synthesized by 5'RACE template switching, through which a universal primer site and unique molecular identifiers were introduced. Priming of cDNA synthesis was performed from both the TCR alpha and TCR beta constant segments. Libraries were amplified in two PCR steps, with sample barcodes and sequencing adapters added in the second step. Libraries were sequenced on Illumina HiSeq 2500 (2x100 bp) or NovaSeq (2x150 bp). Concerning the study's data processing: Reads were demultiplexed and collapsed into UMI consensus sequences with MIGEC, and V(D)J alignment was performed with MiXCR. Clonotypes responding to the vaccine were identified with edgeR on replicate PBMC samples, with the criteria of FDR below 0.01 and a log2 fold change above 5 up to day 15. Each bulk clonotype received a CD4 or CD8 identity based on whether the sequenced CD4 or CD8 repertoire contained that clonotype at higher abundance. The raw public data were reprocessed by TCRdb itself: fastp quality trimming at Q25, MiXCR clonotype calling, in-frame beta chains only. Entries that share a CDR3 protein sequence are merged under the most common genes and DNA. The V and J calls were not made by the authors but by TCRdb's processing. Here the sample has approximately 300,000 distinct CDR3 sequences; around 13% occur a single time. The ten largest account for less than 0.55% of the sample.

Sequencing was performed on CD4+ T cells sorted from PBMCs, taken 45 days after the yellow fever booster vaccination. The receptor chain draws on TRBV18 and TRBJ2-7; the junction holds 9 bases that match TRBD2. This clonotype was obtained from a man in his thirties or forties who received the YFV17D yellow fever vaccine. The DNA is TGTGCCAGCTCACCACAATTAGCGGGAGATGGAGGCGAGCAGTACTTC. This yields the protein CASSPQLAGDGGEQYF.